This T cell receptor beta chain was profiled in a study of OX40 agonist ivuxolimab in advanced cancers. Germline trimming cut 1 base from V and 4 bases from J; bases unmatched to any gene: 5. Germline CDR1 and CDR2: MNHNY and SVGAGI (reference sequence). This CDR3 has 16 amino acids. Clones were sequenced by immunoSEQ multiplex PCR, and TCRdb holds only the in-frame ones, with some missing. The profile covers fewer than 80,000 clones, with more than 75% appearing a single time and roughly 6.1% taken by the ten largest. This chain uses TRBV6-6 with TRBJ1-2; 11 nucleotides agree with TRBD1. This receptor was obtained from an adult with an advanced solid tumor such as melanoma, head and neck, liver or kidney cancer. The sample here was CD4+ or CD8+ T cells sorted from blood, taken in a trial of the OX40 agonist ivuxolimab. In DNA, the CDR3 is TGTGCCAGCAGTTACTATAGGACAGGGGGCTTCTATGGCTACACCTTC. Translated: CASSYYRTGGFYGYTF.